These 16 T cell receptor beta chains came from one sample sequenced in a study of siplizumab effects on memory and regulatory T cells. TCRdb's table, derived via immunoSEQ multiplex PCR, lists solely in-frame clones and lacks some. This table holds more than 85,000 clones, roughly nine tenths found once. The sequenced sample was CD4+ T cells sorted from blood. The receptor source for this set is a human donor in good health.

The chain couples TRBV6-6 to TRBJ2-1; no clear D. CDR3 length equals 16 residues. V was cut by 7 bases and J by 5 bases, with 21 bases left in between. Germline CDR1 is MNHNY and CDR2 is SVGAGI (reference sequence). CDR3 bases: TGTGCCAGCACCCACCGTTTCTTCATACTGGACAATGAGCAGTTCTTC. Its translation: CASTHRFFILDNEQFF.

V and J are TRBV9 and TRBJ2-2, with D unresolved. Germline values: CDR1 SGDLS, CDR2 YYNGEE. This CDR3 contains 14 residues. V was pared by 0 bases and J by 4 bases, with 7 bases between. CDR3 DNA: TGTGCCAGCAGCGTAGTAAGCCGCACCGGGGAGCTGTTTTTT. Its protein product is CASSVVSRTGELFF.

This chain uses TRBV19 with TRBJ1-5; the D gene is possibly TRBD1 (6 bases). CDR3 size: 15 residues. The V and J ends lost 3 bases and 5 bases respectively, with 14 bases between them. Germline CDR1 and CDR2: LNHDA and SQIVND (reference sequence). The CDR3 protein is CASSMGQPRDQPQHF. CDR3 DNA sequence: TGTGCCAGTAGTATGGGACAACCCCGCGATCAGCCCCAGCATTTT. Looking up the rest from reference TRBV19 and TRBJ1-5 gives the full variable domain: DGGITQSPKYLFRKEGQNVTLSCEQNLNHDAMYWYRQDPGQGLRLIYYSQIVNDFQKGDIAEGYSVSREKKESFPLTVTSAQKNPTAFYLCASSMGQPRDQPQHFGDGTRLSIL.

This clone has only one observation. The rearrangement joins TRBV5-1 to TRBJ1-4; 7 bases are shared with TRBD1. The trim removed 3 bases at V and 1 base at J, leaving 6 bases unmatched. Germline V gives CDR1 SGHRS, CDR2 YFSETQ. This CDR3 comprises 16 residues. CDR3 in amino acids: CASSSGQKETNEKLFF. The CDR3 nucleotides read TGCGCCAGCAGCTCGGGACAGAAAGAAACTAATGAAAAACTGTTTTTT. Full variable domain (rest looked up from reference TRBV5-1 and TRBJ1-4): KAGVTQTPRYLIKTRGQQVTLSCSPISGHRSVSWYQQTPGQGLQFLFEYFSETQRNKGNFPGRFSGRQFSNSRSEMNVSTLELGDSALYLCASSSGQKETNEKLFFGSGTQLSVL.

This chain uses TRBV10-3 with TRBJ1-5; D is possibly TRBD1 (5 bases). CDR1 and CDR2 (germline): ENHRY, SYGVKD. This CDR3 is 16 amino acids long. Trimming removed 0 bases from V and 0 bases from J, with 9 bases in between. The CDR3 loop is CAISESKGNSNQPQHF. In DNA, the CDR3 is TGTGCCATCAGTGAGTCGAAGGGGAATAGCAATCAGCCCCAGCATTTT.

V and J are TRBV4-2 and TRBJ2-1, with TRBD2 matching over 7 bases. The CDR3 is made up of 15 amino acids. CDR1 and CDR2 from the germline V gene are LGHNA and YNFKEQ. V dropped 2 bases and J dropped 0; count of bases not matched to a gene: 1. The CDR3 reads CASSQQRGSYNEQFF. The CDR3 region has the DNA TGTGCCAGCAGCCAACAGCGGGGCTCCTACAATGAGCAGTTCTTC.

V gene TRBV19 combines with J gene TRBJ2-7, with D tentatively TRBD1 (7 bases). Germline V lookup: CDR1 LNHDA, CDR2 SQIVND (reference sequence). The CDR3 is made up of 16 amino acids. Trimming took 3 bases from V and 0 from J, leaving 15 bases between them. CDR3 DNA: TGTGCCAGTAGTATCGATCGACAGGGAGGCTCCTACGAGCAGTACTTC. This encodes CASSIDRQGGSYEQYF.

This clone has just one count. The rearrangement joins TRBV5-1 to TRBJ2-3, with 7 positions matching TRBD2. Trimming removed 3 bases from V and 1 base from J; junction bases left unmatched: 8. The germline V gene encodes CDR1 SGHRS and CDR2 YFSETQ. There are 16 residues in the CDR3. Here the CDR3 reads CASSWPSGAGTDTQYF. CDR3 nucleotide sequence: TGCGCCAGCAGCTGGCCTAGCGGAGCCGGCACAGATACGCAGTATTTT.

The rearrangement uses TRBV5-1 and TRBJ2-1, with TRBD2 matching 8 bases. V lost 3 bases, J lost 2 bases, and 4 bases stayed unmatched. Germline lookup yields CDR1 SGHRS and CDR2 YFSETQ. The CDR3 covers 15 residues. The CDR3 sequence: CASSSGGATYNEQFF. In DNA, the CDR3 is TGCGCCAGCAGCTCGGGAGGGGCCACCTACAATGAGCAGTTCTTC.

V gene TRBV11-2 combines with J gene TRBJ1-5; D is uncertain. Germline V gene lookup returns CDR1 SGHAT and CDR2 FQNNGV. This CDR3 spans 14 amino acids. Trimming removed 1 base from V and 7 bases from J, with 11 bases in between. CDR3 amino acids: CASSLGEPEQPQHF. The CDR3 DNA reads as TGTGCCAGCAGCTTAGGGGAACCTGAGCAGCCCCAGCATTTT.

The V gene is TRBV7-8, the J gene TRBJ1-5; no definite D call. CDR1 and CDR2 from the germline V gene are SGHVS and FQNEAQ. CDR3 length: 14 residues. V dropped 1 base and J dropped 4 bases, with 8 bases sitting between them. Here the CDR3 DNA reads TGTGCCAGCAGCTTAGTTCAGCGTAATCAGCCCCAGCATTTT. This gives the protein CASSLVQRNQPQHF.

This clone has just one count. This chain connects TRBV5-1 to TRBJ2-3; a possible D gene is TRBD2 (5 bases). The CDR3 is 14 amino acids. Germline lookup yields CDR1 SGHRS and CDR2 YFSETQ. Trimming stripped 0 bases from V and 1 base from J, with 6 bases between. The CDR3 region is CASSLDGGTDTQYF. The CDR3 nucleotides read TGCGCCAGCAGCTTGGACGGGGGCACAGATACGCAGTATTTT.

The chain carries TRBV29-1 and TRBJ2-5; D may be TRBD1 (6 bases). This CDR3 region has 14 residues. The V gene's germline CDR1 is SQVTM and CDR2 ANQGSEA. The ends were cut back, 5 bases at V and 7 bases at J, with 20 bases in the middle. CDR3 in amino acids: CSVPLTGAFGTQYF. The CDR3 coding sequence is TGCAGCGTTCCCTTGACAGGCGCTTTTGGGACCCAGTACTTC. The variable domain in full, with the rest retrieved from reference TRBV29-1 and TRBJ2-5, is SAVISQKPSRDICQRGTSLTIQCQVDSQVTMMFWYRQQPGQSLTLIATANQGSEATYESGFVIDKFPISRPNLTFSTLTVSNMSPEDSSIYLCSVPLTGAFGTQYFGPGTRLLVL.

The chain carries TRBV18 and TRBJ2-5; 8 bases are a match to TRBD2. The J call may be wrong; the DNA end is better matched by TRBJ2-7. CDR3 length: 17 residues. Germline-derived CDR1 and CDR2 are KGHSH and LQKENI. The CDR3 coding sequence is TGTGCCAGCTCACCGACCCTCCTGGTAGCGGGGCCCTACGAGCAGTACTTC. This gives the protein CASSPTLLVAGPYEQYF.

For this clone: The identical CDR3 is also encoded by other nucleotide sequences in the sample. The genes are TRBV6-5 and TRBJ1-2; unclear D gene. In germline, CDR1 is MNHEY, CDR2 SVGAGI. V shed 5 bases and J shed 4 bases, with 14 bases lying between them. The CDR3 totals 14 residues. In DNA form, the CDR3 reads TGTGCCAGCAGTCGGGGAATGGAGACCTATGGCTACACCTTC. Translating it yields CASSRGMETYGYTF.

The gene calls are TRBV5-1 and TRBJ2-1, with 7 bases lining up with TRBD2. Per germline, CDR1 SGHRS and CDR2 YFSETQ. V gave up 7 bases and J gave up 5 bases; unmatched junction bases: 6. There are 13 residues in the CDR3. The CDR3 nucleotides are TGCGCCAGCTCAGCGGGATCTAACAATGAGCAGTTCTTC. Encoded protein: CASSAGSNNEQFF.